Reported below is one TCR beta chain. The V end lost 5 bases, the J end lost 4 bases, and 11 bases lay between the germline ends. Germline CDR1 MNHEY, CDR2 SVGAGI. This CDR3 is built from 13 residues. The sample is drawn from a study of T cell changes during pregnancy in multiple sclerosis. Libraries were prepared by immunoSEQ multiplex PCR; TCRdb keeps only in-frame clonotypes and omits some of them. The profile shows about 38,000 clones, around 93% of them singletons. Sequenced material: CD4+ T cells from peripheral blood mononuclear cells, taken in the second trimester of pregnancy. The clonotype comes from a female donor with multiple sclerosis, enrolled in a pregnancy study. V usage is TRBV6-5 and J usage is TRBJ1-1, with D uncertain. CDR3 nucleotide sequence: TGTGCCAGCAGTCCCCCTGGAGGCACTGAAGCTTTCTTT. It specifies CASSPPGGTEAFF.